One and the same sample provided the 9 T cell receptor beta chains below, sequenced in a study of post-analysis software for immune sequencing data. No cognate antigen is known for these TCRs. TCR beta libraries were prepared from cDNA with unique molecular identifiers. TCRdb ran MiXCR on the PCR reads and lists one entry per CDR3 protein. The table has about 460,000 distinct CDR3 sequences, under 55% seen once. General study findings and limits: In patients, five TRBV segments were more frequent than in controls, with TRBV5-6, TRBV5-1 and TRBV20-1 among them.

The sequencing input was blood. The receptors here all came from a girl under 18 with multiple sclerosis.

This clonotype was observed a few times. At one end, the junction sequence differs from germline, possibly due to a read error. The chain joins TRBV12-5 to TRBJ1-6; D is undetermined. The CDR3 extends over 12 amino acids. Germline CDR1 is LGHNT and CDR2 is FRNRAP. The CDR3 is CASGQPGSPPHF. CDR3 in DNA: TGTGCTAGTGGCCAGCCCGGGTCACCCCCCCACTTT.

As regards this clonotype: At one end the junction does not follow the germline gene, possibly because of a read error. This sequence joins TRBV4-2 and TRBJ2-5; D is unresolved. The CDR3 is made up of 15 amino acids. The germline V gene has CDR1 LGHNA and CDR2 YNFKEQ. CDR3 nucleotides: TGTGCCAGCAGTCAAGATCCCCCCGCCGGGGAGACCCAGTACTTC. Its protein is CASSQDPPAGETQYF.

This clonotype has more than one count but fewer than ten. V usage is TRBV5-1 and J usage is TRBJ2-3; D unclear. The CDR3 length is 14 residues. Looked up from germline, CDR1 is SGHRS and CDR2 is YFSETQ. Trimming cost V 4 bases and J 3 bases, with 12 bases left between them. The CDR3 nucleotides are TGCGCCAGCAGCATGATAGACCGAACAGATACGCAGTATTTT. Encoded protein: CASSMIDRTDTQYF. The whole variable domain, remainder taken from reference TRBV5-1 and TRBJ2-3, is KAGVTQTPRYLIKTRGQQVTLSCSPISGHRSVSWYQQTPGQGLQFLFEYFSETQRNKGNFPGRFSGRQFSNSRSEMNVSTLELGDSALYLCASSMIDRTDTQYFGPGTRLTVL.

The V gene is TRBV7-3, the J gene TRBJ1-1; D unclear. Trimming cost V 1 base and J 1 base, with 7 bases left between them. The CDR3 contains 14 residues. In germline, CDR1 is SGHTA, CDR2 FQGTGA. CDR3 region: CASSLMGANTEAFF. The DNA of the CDR3 is TGTGCCAGCAGCTTAATGGGAGCGAACACTGAAGCTTTCTTT.

V is TRBV29-1 and J is TRBJ2-5; D perhaps matches TRBD1 (6 bases). The CDR3 runs to 11 residues. The germline CDR1 and CDR2 sequences are SQVTM and ANQGSEA. V gave up 4 bases and J gave up 11 bases, with 14 bases separating them. CDR3 in DNA: TGCAGCGTTGGGACAGAGGGCCGGCAGTACTTC. Protein: CSVGTEGRQYF.

The V and J genes are TRBV20-1 and TRBJ2-7, with D unclear. This CDR3 has 12 residues. The V end was cut by 4 bases, the J end by 5 bases, with 12 bases between. Germline V gene data show CDR1 as DFQATT and CDR2 as SNEGSKA (reference sequence). CDR3 residues: CSAIVVGHEQYF. The CDR3 region has the DNA TGCAGTGCTATCGTGGTTGGCCACGAGCAGTACTTC.

Regarding this clonotype: At one end, the junction sequence differs from germline, possibly due to a read error. The chain links TRBV5-1 to TRBJ2-7; 9 bases align to TRBD1. The V gene's germline CDR1 is SGHRS and CDR2 YFSETQ. The CDR3 has 16 residues. CDR3: CAGSPARDRATYEQYF. The CDR3 DNA follows: TGCGCCGGCAGCCCTGCCCGGGACAGGGCAACCTACGAGCAGTACTTC.

The CDR3 is CASSLVGGFSYNEQFF. In nucleotides, the CDR3 is TGTGCCAGCAGCTTAGTAGGCGGTTTCTCCTACAATGAGCAGTTCTTC. This chain connects TRBV7-9 to TRBJ2-1; D call uncertain. Looked up from germline, CDR1 is SEHNR and CDR2 is FQNEAQ (reference sequence). V was clipped by 1 base and J by 0 bases, with 10 bases between them. This CDR3 has 16 amino acids.

The CDR3 spells CASSLFRTENYEQYF. DNA of the CDR3: TGTGCCAGCAGTTTATTCCGGACAGAAAACTACGAGCAGTACTTC. This chain connects TRBV28 to TRBJ2-5; D possibly corresponds to TRBD1 (6 bases). The end of the DNA fits TRBJ2-7 better, so the J call may be wrong. Germline CDR1 and CDR2: MDHEN and SYDVKM. There are 15 residues in the CDR3.